This TCR beta chain emerged from a study of cytomegalovirus exposure and HLA in healthy donors. Primers: 60 Vbeta forward and 13 Jbeta reverse. The method was immunoSEQ multiplex PCR; TCRdb's version includes in-frame clones alone and lacks a portion of them. The sample includes roughly 54,000 clones, 70% to 80% of them seen just once. The sequenced sample was PBMCs. The clonotype was recovered from a woman aged 60-75 years in good health and CMV-seropositive.

CDR3 amino acids: CASSLPDRGPNYGYTF. CDR3 DNA sequence: TGCGCCAGCAGCTTGCCCGACAGGGGGCCGAACTATGGCTACACCTTC. The V call is TRBV5-1, the J call TRBJ1-2; TRBD1 matches 10 bases. The CDR3 loop spans 16 amino acids. Trimming took 1 base from V and 2 from J; bases not matched to a gene: 5. Germline V gives CDR1 SGHRS, CDR2 YFSETQ.